One sample yielded the 14 T cell receptor beta chains listed below, sequenced in a study of identical twins. TCRdb redid the calling of the 5' RACE reads with MiXCR, one entry per CDR3 protein. Of about 530,000 distinct CDR3 sequences in the sample, 20% to 25% are singletons; the top ten hold 0.48%. Another study also made use of these data, one on yellow fever vaccine responses in identical twins.

Material: CD4+ T cells sorted from blood. The source is a woman aged 18 to 35 in good health.

The rearrangement links TRBV11-2 to TRBJ2-7; 10 nucleotides align to TRBD1. The CDR3 runs to 14 residues. CDR1 is SGHAT and CDR2 is FQNNGV in the germline V gene. With V trimmed by 5 bases and J by 5 bases, 6 bases remained unmatched. The CDR3: CASSRDRGRHEQYF. The CDR3 DNA sequence: TGTGCCAGCAGCCGAGACAGGGGGCGTCACGAGCAGTACTTC.

The chain recombines TRBV27 with TRBJ2-1; 9 nucleotides match TRBD2. The CDR3 runs 13 residues. Germline CDR1 is MNHEY and CDR2 is SMNVEV (reference sequence). V lost 4 bases and J lost 10; bases outside the gene matches: 5. CDR3 amino acids: CASSSLTSGEQFF. DNA for the CDR3: TGTGCCAGCAGTTCGTTGACTAGCGGAGAGCAGTTCTTC.

This clonotype occurred a few times. The J gene is TRBJ1-1, the V gene TRBV12-3 or TRBV12-4; no clear D. V lost 6 bases to trimming and J lost 0 bases, with 11 bases between them. CDR3 length: 14 amino acids. CDR3 protein: CASRPDNLNTEAFF. The DNA of the CDR3 is TGTGCCAGCAGACCCGACAACCTGAACACTGAAGCTTTCTTT.

V and J are TRBV20-1 and TRBJ2-3; D is ambiguous. V dropped 4 bases and J dropped 6 bases, with 8 bases sitting between them. Germline V gives CDR1 DFQATT, CDR2 SNEGSKA (reference sequence). The CDR3 sequence is 11 residues long. The CDR3 DNA follows: TGCAGTGCTATAGAGGCGGATACGCAGTATTTT. It translates to CSAIEADTQYF.

This clonotype was counted a few times. V gene TRBV20-1 combines with J gene TRBJ2-5; TRBD2 matches at 13 bases. This CDR3 is built from 14 residues. Germline V gene data show CDR1 as DFQATT and CDR2 as SNEGSKA (reference sequence). With 3 bases clipped from V and 2 bases from J, the junction kept 0 bases outside the gene matches. The CDR3 region is CSARGLAGQETQYF. The DNA for the CDR3 is TGCAGTGCTAGGGGACTAGCGGGGCAAGAGACCCAGTACTTC.

This clonotype has a count of ten or more. The chain recombines TRBV5-1 with TRBJ2-7, with 10 bases fitting TRBD2. Germline V CDR1 and CDR2: SGHRS, YFSETQ. CDR3 size: 14 residues. Unmatched junction bases numbered 3, after V lost 2 bases and J lost 4 bases. CDR3 bases: TGCGCCAGCAGCTTAGCGGGAGGGCTATACGAGCAGTACTTC. Protein: CASSLAGGLYEQYF.

The sample holds many counts of this clonotype. The chain is built from TRBV19 and TRBJ2-7; 7 bases fit TRBD2. This CDR3 is built from 15 residues. Germline CDR1 LNHDA, CDR2 SQIVND (reference sequence). Unmatched junction bases numbered 13, after V lost 6 bases and J lost 5 bases. The CDR3 DNA reads TGTGCCAGTAGCCATAGGAGGGAGGGTCCAAACGAGCAGTACTTC. As protein: CASSHRREGPNEQYF.

The chain carries TRBV5-1 and TRBJ2-1; 9 nucleotides match TRBD2. V was clipped by 0 bases and J by 12 bases; unmatched bases: 10. The CDR3 runs to 15 residues. Germline values: CDR1 SGHRS, CDR2 YFSETQ. The CDR3 sequence is CASSLVVSGGGGQFF. CDR3 DNA sequence: TGCGCCAGCAGCTTGGTCGTTAGCGGGGGCGGAGGGCAGTTCTTC.

Only a few counts were recorded for this clonotype. The genes are TRBV12-5 and TRBJ1-6; D gene uncertain. There are 17 residues in the CDR3. Trimming took 0 bases from V and 7 from J, leaving 16 bases between them. Germline V gives CDR1 LGHNT, CDR2 FRNRAP. CDR3 nucleotide sequence: TGTGCTAGTGGTTTGGTGCCTCCGGACGCGTTCAATTCACCCCTCCACTTT. This codes for CASGLVPPDAFNSPLHF.

This clonotype was detected a few times. This rearrangement joins TRBV11-2 to TRBJ2-5; D not resolved. The germline gives CDR1 SGHAT, CDR2 FQNNGV. The CDR3 covers 14 residues. The V end was cut by 1 base, the J end by 5 bases, with 11 bases between. The CDR3 DNA is TGTGCCAGCAGCTTAGTCCCCGTGGGCGAGACCCAGTACTTC. Its protein is CASSLVPVGETQYF.

V usage is TRBV2 and J usage is TRBJ1-1; D is unclear. This CDR3 is built from 11 residues. The V gene's germline CDR1 is SNHLY and CDR2 FYNNEI. Trimming pared 6 bases from V and 6 bases from J, leaving 8 bases between. CDR3 in amino acids: CASSIGAEAFF. The DNA for the CDR3 is TGTGCCAGCAGCATCGGGGCTGAAGCTTTCTTT.

This chain joins TRBV10-3 and TRBJ2-5; D is perhaps TRBD2 (5 bases). The germline gives CDR1 ENHRY, CDR2 SYGVKD. V lost 0 bases and J lost 9, with 5 bases in between. The CDR3 length is 11 residues. The DNA of the CDR3 is TGTGCCATCAGTGAGTCGGAGGCCCAGTACTTC. It translates to CAISESEAQYF.

This clonotype was seen repeatedly, ten times or more. Germline is not matched at one junction end, which may reflect a read error. The chain has TRBV5-1 and TRBJ2-3; no clear D gene. In germline, CDR1 is SGHRS, CDR2 YFSETQ. This CDR3 has 12 amino acids. CDR3 coding DNA: TGTGCCAGCAGCTTGGTCACAGATACGCAGTATTTT. It specifies CASSLVTDTQYF.

The V and J genes are TRBV28 and TRBJ2-1, with 10 bases matching TRBD2. CDR3 length: 15 residues. V dropped 4 bases and J dropped 8; count of bases not matched to a gene: 8. Looked up from germline, CDR1 is MDHEN and CDR2 is SYDVKM. In DNA form, the CDR3 reads TGTGCCAGCAGTTCCCTAGCGGGAGATCTGTATGAGCAGTTCTTC. This sequence encodes CASSSLAGDLYEQFF.